Below are 29 T cell receptor beta chains sequenced from a single sample in a study of T cells in Graves' hyperthyroidism and ophthalmopathy. Amplification yielded TCR beta CDR3 regions, with RNA transcripts as the source. HTBI primers were the set used in a first-round RT-PCR of the TCR CDR3. MiXCR, applied by TCRdb to the multiplex PCR reads, yields one record per CDR3 protein. The sample includes approximately 610,000 distinct CDR3 sequences, 16% of them seen just once. The sample was blood. These receptors were collected from a woman younger than 35 with Graves' hyperthyroidism.

At least ten counts were recorded for this clonotype. The chain uses TRBV7-9 and TRBJ2-1; D remains unclear. CDR3 size: 14 residues. The germline V gene has CDR1 SEHNR and CDR2 FQNEAQ (reference sequence). V lost 2 bases and J 9 bases, leaving 14 bases between the germline ends. The CDR3 here is CASSLFETPVEQFF. The CDR3 bases are TGTGCCAGCAGCTTATTTGAGACCCCCGTTGAGCAGTTCTTC.

The chain has TRBV20-1 and TRBJ1-3; perhaps TRBD1 as D (5 bases). Per the germline V gene, CDR1 is DFQATT and CDR2 is SNEGSKA (reference sequence). The CDR3 has 11 residues. V shed 3 bases and J shed 15 bases, with 15 bases lying between them. The CDR3 DNA reads TGCAGTGCTAGTTTAGCGGGGGAATCATATTTT. Encoded protein: CSASLAGESYF.

This clonotype appeared many times. The chain has TRBV10-1 and TRBJ2-3; 9 positions match TRBD2. After removal of 3 bases from V and 6 bases from J, the junction contained 7 bases not matched to a gene. Germline values: CDR1 WNHNN, CDR2 SYGVQD (reference sequence). The CDR3 is 15 amino acids. The CDR3 spells CASSDLAGRTDTQYF. Here the CDR3 DNA reads TGCGCCAGCAGTGATCTAGCGGGACGGACCGATACGCAGTATTTT.

The table lists this clonotype with a few counts. Sequence at one end of the junction differs from germline and may be a read error. This chain's CDR3 is CASSLGGTATQYF. The DNA of the CDR3 is TGCGCCAGCAGCTTGGGGGGCACAGCTACGCAGTATTTT. The chain recombines TRBV5-1 with TRBJ2-3; a possible D gene is TRBD1 (5 bases). Per the germline V gene, CDR1 is SGHRS and CDR2 is YFSETQ. CDR3 length: 13 residues.

V and J are TRBV11-3 and TRBJ2-3; no clear D. Germline values: CDR1 SGHNT, CDR2 YENEEA. The CDR3 extends over 13 amino acids. The V gene lost 7 bases and the J gene lost 0 bases, with 8 bases spanning the gap. CDR3 in DNA: TGTGCCAGCACCCGTTACAGCACAGATACGCAGTATTTT. Protein product: CASTRYSTDTQYF.

This clonotype occurred once. The chain carries TRBV6-2 or TRBV6-3 and TRBJ1-6; D unclear. This CDR3 contains 12 residues. Germline lookup yields CDR1 MNHEY and CDR2 SVGEGT. The ends were cut back, 11 bases at V and 8 bases at J, with 13 bases in the middle. Here the CDR3 DNA reads TGTGCCGTTGCCTTCATAGATTCACCCCTCCACTTT. It is translated as CAVAFIDSPLHF.

A remark on this clonotype: A much more abundant neighbour one base away suggests this may be a read error. The chain joins TRBV12-3 or TRBV12-4 to TRBJ2-1; possibly TRBD2 for D (6 bases). This CDR3 is built from 15 residues. Trimming shortened V by 6 bases and J by 1 base, and 13 bases separated the two germline ends. The CDR3 nucleotides read TGTGCCAGCAGACCGAATGGGGGGTCCTACAATGAGCAGTTCTTC. It codes for CASRPNGGSYNEQFF.

This clonotype is a singleton in its sample. The V gene is TRBV2, the J gene TRBJ1-5; 7 positions agree with TRBD1. The CDR3 consists of 15 residues. The germline CDR1 and CDR2 sequences are SNHLY and FYNNEI. V dropped 5 bases and J dropped 3; count of bases not matched to a gene: 7. CDR3 amino acids: CASSQTGIDNQPQHF. CDR3 bases: TGTGCCAGCAGTCAGACAGGGATTGACAATCAGCCCCAGCATTTT.

On this clonotype: A much more abundant neighbour one base away suggests this may be a read error. The chain links TRBV20-1 to TRBJ2-7; 10 bases are a match to TRBD2. Germline V gene data show CDR1 as DFQATT and CDR2 as SNEGSKA (reference sequence). CDR3 length: 14 amino acids. The CDR3 reads CSAAQSGRVYEPYF. CDR3 DNA: TGCAGTGCTGCTCAGAGCGGGAGGGTTTACGAGCCGTACTTC.

The rearrangement links TRBV29-1 to TRBJ2-7, with D maybe TRBD2 (5 bases). CDR3 size: 13 residues. Germline V gene lookup returns CDR1 SQVTM and CDR2 ANQGSEA. V shed 2 bases and J shed 0 bases, with 8 bases lying between them. Written as DNA, the CDR3 is TGCAGCGTTGAATCCGGGATCTCCTACGAGCAGTACTTC. This codes for CSVESGISYEQYF.

The V and J genes are TRBV2 and TRBJ2-1, with D possibly being TRBD2 (6 bases). V was cut by 2 bases and J by 6 bases, with 14 bases left in between. The germline V gene has CDR1 SNHLY and CDR2 FYNNEI. CDR3 length: 15 residues. CDR3 sequence (DNA): TGTGCCAGCAGTGAAAGGCGGGGACGCCCCAATGAGCAGTTCTTC. Translation gives CASSERRGRPNEQFF.

This clonotype came up a few times. This rearrangement joins TRBV4-2 to TRBJ2-5; TRBD2 agrees at 7 bases. V lost 5 bases and J lost 8; bases outside the gene matches: 14. Per germline, CDR1 LGHNA and CDR2 YNFKEQ. The CDR3 spans 15 residues. CDR3 loop: CASSSLAEPRETQYF. The CDR3 DNA sequence: TGTGCCAGCAGCTCCCTAGCGGAACCAAGAGAAACCCAGTACTTC.

The V gene is TRBV20-1, the J gene TRBJ2-5; D gene uncertain. CDR1 is DFQATT and CDR2 is SNEGSKA in the germline V gene (reference sequence). The CDR3 totals 12 residues. Trimming removed 6 bases at V and 5 bases at J, with 13 bases between. CDR3 DNA: TGCAGTGCCTTAAGTCTTGAGGAGACCCAGTACTTC. Translating it yields CSALSLEETQYF.

This clonotype came up a few times. The gene calls are TRBV28 and TRBJ2-2; 9 bases are a match to TRBD2. CDR1 MDHEN and CDR2 SYDVKM come from the germline V gene. The CDR3 covers 14 residues. Trimming cost V 2 bases and J 7 bases; bases outside gene matches: 2. CDR3 nucleotides: TGTGCCAGCAGTTTAGGACTAGCGCGCGGGGAGCTGTTTTTT. Translating gives CASSLGLARGELFF. The whole variable domain, remainder taken from reference TRBV28 and TRBJ2-2, is DVKVTQSSRYLVKRTGEKVFLECVQDMDHENMFWYRQDPGLGLRLIYFSYDVKMKEKGDIPEGYSVSREKKERFSLILESASTNQTSMYLCASSLGLARGELFFGEGSRLTVL.

This clonotype has a count of ten or more. This chain joins TRBV7-2 and TRBJ2-1; a weak D match, TRBD2 (6 bases). Germline V gene data show CDR1 as SGHTA and CDR2 as FQGNSA. The CDR3 length is 16 residues. With 1 base removed from V and 5 bases from J, the gap between germline ends came to 15 bases. CDR3 DNA sequence: TGTGCCAGCAGCTTAGTTCTTATTGGGACTCACAATGAGCAGTTCTTC. Its protein is CASSLVLIGTHNEQFF.

This chain connects TRBV7-2 to TRBJ2-3; 9 nucleotides match TRBD2. CDR3 length: 17 amino acids. V was pared by 5 bases and J by 2 bases, with 11 bases of the junction left unmatched. Per germline, CDR1 SGHTA and CDR2 FQGNSA. The CDR3: CASSRKIAGANTDTQYF. In nucleotides, the CDR3 is TGTGCCAGCAGCCGAAAAATAGCGGGGGCCAACACAGATACGCAGTATTTT.

This clonotype was detected many times. The chain recombines TRBV12-3 or TRBV12-4 with TRBJ2-7, with D perhaps TRBD1 (6 bases). There are 13 residues in the CDR3. Trimming took off 6 bases at V and 2 bases at J, with 11 bases between the two ends. Here the CDR3 reads CASSSGTTYEQYF. For the CDR3, the DNA is TGTGCCAGCAGCTCCGGGACAACCTACGAGCAGTACTTC.

The chain employs TRBV12-3 or TRBV12-4 and TRBJ1-2; D gene ambiguous. Trimming cost V 6 bases and J 4 bases, with 12 bases left between them. This CDR3 is built from 13 residues. The CDR3 DNA sequence: TGTGCCAGCAGAACTACATGGGCCTATGGCTACACCTTC. Protein sequence: CASRTTWAYGYTF.

This clonotype came up many times. The genes are TRBV20-1 and TRBJ2-1; 11 bases match TRBD2. V shed 3 bases and J 7 bases; nucleotides not matched to a gene: 5. The germline CDR1 and CDR2 sequences are DFQATT and SNEGSKA (reference sequence). CDR3 length: 14 amino acids. CDR3 sequence: CSARITSGRNEQFF. The CDR3 DNA reads TGCAGTGCTAGGATTACTAGCGGGAGAAATGAGCAGTTCTTC.

A few counts support this clonotype. This chain joins TRBV12-3 or TRBV12-4 and TRBJ2-1; D possibly uses TRBD1 or TRBD2 (5 bases each). Trimming took off 7 bases at V and 7 bases at J, with 20 bases between the two ends. The CDR3 contains 15 residues. This CDR3 reads CASMISGPGANEQFF. In DNA form, the CDR3 reads TGTGCCAGCATGATATCGGGACCCGGGGCGAATGAGCAGTTCTTC.

V is TRBV7-2 and J is TRBJ1-5; tentative D call: TRBD1 (6 bases). The V and J ends lost 5 bases and 1 base respectively, with 15 bases between them. The CDR3 covers 16 residues. Germline CDR1 is SGHTA and CDR2 is FQGNSA. The CDR3 spells CASSQWDIASNQPQHF. CDR3 coding DNA: TGTGCCAGCAGCCAATGGGACATTGCGAGCAATCAGCCCCAGCATTTT.

This clonotype has a single count. The V call is TRBV7-9, the J call TRBJ2-4; a weak D match, TRBD2 (6 bases). The CDR3 consists of 19 residues. From germline, CDR1 is SEHNR and CDR2 FQNEAQ (reference sequence). Trimming took 5 bases from V and 8 from J, leaving 31 bases between them. The CDR3 region is CASSVRLLVSGGGADIQYF. The CDR3 DNA reads TGTGCCAGCAGCGTCCGGCTCCTAGTCAGCGGAGGAGGGGCGGACATTCAGTACTTC.

The chain links TRBV12-5 to TRBJ2-1, with TRBD1 as a possible D gene (6 bases). Germline CDR1 reads LGHNT; CDR2 reads FRNRAP. With 8 bases removed from V and 5 bases from J, the gap between germline ends came to 16 bases. This CDR3 is 14 amino acids long. This CDR3 is CASRGSGHNNEQFF. The CDR3 DNA follows: TGTGCTAGTAGGGGGTCAGGGCATAACAATGAGCAGTTCTTC.

This clonotype was counted a few times. Given a much more abundant clone one base away, this may be a read error. The CDR3 is CASSVTSGGGETQYF. The CDR3 DNA reads as TGTGCCAGCAGTGTGACTAGCGGGGGTGGTGAGACCCAGTACTTC. The chain is built from TRBV6-4 and TRBJ2-5; 12 positions match TRBD2. Germline V CDR1 and CDR2: MRHNA, SNTAGT. The CDR3 totals 15 residues. The J segment lost 5 bases and the V segment lost 4 bases, leaving 5 bases of the junction unmatched.

The chain is built from TRBV5-1 and TRBJ2-2; D might be TRBD1 or TRBD2, each matching 5 bases. The CDR3 spans 16 residues. With 4 bases removed from V and 6 bases from J, the gap between germline ends came to 19 bases. The germline gives CDR1 SGHRS, CDR2 YFSETQ. CDR3: CASSRPKFGTAGELFF. The DNA for the CDR3 is TGCGCCAGCAGCCGGCCTAAGTTTGGGACGGCCGGGGAGCTGTTTTTT.

The sample holds many counts of this clonotype. This chain uses TRBV7-8 with TRBJ2-7; D not certain. CDR1 and CDR2 (germline): SGHVS, FQNEAQ. The V and J ends lost 3 bases and 2 bases respectively, with 8 bases between them. The CDR3 consists of 13 residues. CDR3 coding DNA: TGTGCCAGCAGCTTCCGACGGACCTACGAGCAGTACTTC. Translated: CASSFRRTYEQYF.

There are many counts of this clonotype. The chain links TRBV7-2 to TRBJ1-5; 9 bases match TRBD1. The CDR3 is 17 amino acids. Germline CDR1 and CDR2: SGHTA and FQGNSA. Losses at the gene ends were 5 bases for V and 4 bases for J; bases not matched to a gene: 12. The CDR3 is CASSLTGGGPPNQPQHF. The CDR3 DNA reads TGTGCCAGCAGCCTTACAGGGGGCGGGCCCCCTAATCAGCCCCAGCATTTT. The full variable domain, with the rest looked up from reference TRBV7-2 and TRBJ1-5, is GAGVSQSPSNKVTEKGKDVELRCDPISGHTALYWYRQSLGQGLEFLIYFQGNSAPDKSGLPSDRFSAERTGGSVSTLTIQRTQQEDSAVYLCASSLTGGGPPNQPQHFGDGTRLSIL.

In its sample, this clonotype was seen many times. The chain is built from TRBV4-1 and TRBJ2-7; TRBD1 might be the D (6 bases). CDR1 and CDR2 from the germline V gene are MGHRA and YSYEKL. This CDR3 is built from 16 residues. Deletions cut 4 bases from V and 0 bases from J, with 16 bases between. This CDR3 reads CASSLLGHRSSYEQYF. The CDR3 nucleotides read TGCGCCAGCAGCCTCCTGGGACACAGGAGCTCCTACGAGCAGTACTTC.

The J gene is TRBJ2-1, the V gene TRBV24-1; 9 bases map to TRBD2. This CDR3 is built from 17 residues. With 3 bases clipped from V and 8 bases from J, the junction kept 13 bases outside the gene matches. Germline CDR1 is KGHDR and CDR2 is SFDVKD. The CDR3 nucleotides read TGTGCCACCAGTGATATGGCGGGGGGGGCCATGGGGGATGAGCAGTTCTTC. It encodes CATSDMAGGAMGDEQFF.